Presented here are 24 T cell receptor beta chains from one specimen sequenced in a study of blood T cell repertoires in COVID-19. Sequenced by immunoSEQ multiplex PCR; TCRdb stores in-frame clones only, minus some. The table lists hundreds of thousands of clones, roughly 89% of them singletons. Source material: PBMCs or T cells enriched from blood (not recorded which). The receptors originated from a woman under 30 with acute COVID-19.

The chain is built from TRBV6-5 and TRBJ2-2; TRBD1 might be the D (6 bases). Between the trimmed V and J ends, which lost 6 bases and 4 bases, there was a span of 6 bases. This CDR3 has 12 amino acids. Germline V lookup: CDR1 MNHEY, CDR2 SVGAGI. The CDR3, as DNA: TGTGCCAGCAGGACAGGCACCGGGGAGCTGTTTTTT. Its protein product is CASRTGTGELFF.

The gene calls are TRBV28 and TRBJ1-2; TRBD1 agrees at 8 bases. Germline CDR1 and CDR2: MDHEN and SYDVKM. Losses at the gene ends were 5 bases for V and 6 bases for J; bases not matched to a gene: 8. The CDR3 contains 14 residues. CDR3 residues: CASSDRTGYDGYTF. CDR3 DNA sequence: TGTGCCAGCAGTGACCGGACAGGGTACGATGGCTACACCTTC.

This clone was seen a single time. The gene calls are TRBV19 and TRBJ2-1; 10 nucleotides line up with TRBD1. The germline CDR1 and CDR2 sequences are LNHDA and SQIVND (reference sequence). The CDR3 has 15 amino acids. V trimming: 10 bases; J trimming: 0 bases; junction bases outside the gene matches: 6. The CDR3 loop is CATTRQGASYNEQFF. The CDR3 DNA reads TGTGCCACAACCCGACAGGGGGCCTCCTACAATGAGCAGTTCTTC. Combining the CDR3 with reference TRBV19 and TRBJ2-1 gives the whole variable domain DGGITQSPKYLFRKEGQNVTLSCEQNLNHDAMYWYRQDPGQGLRLIYYSQIVNDFQKGDIAEGYSVSREKKESFPLTVTSAQKNPTAFYLCATTRQGASYNEQFFGPGTRLTVL.

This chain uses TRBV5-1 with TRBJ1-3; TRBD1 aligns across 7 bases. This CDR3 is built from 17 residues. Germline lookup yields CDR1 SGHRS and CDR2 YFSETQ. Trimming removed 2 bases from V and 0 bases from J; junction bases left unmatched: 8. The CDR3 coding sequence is TGCGCCAGCAGCTTCGGGGCTTCAGGGGGCTCTGGAAACACCATATATTTT. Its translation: CASSFGASGGSGNTIYF. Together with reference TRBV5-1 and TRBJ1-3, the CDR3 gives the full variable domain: KAGVTQTPRYLIKTRGQQVTLSCSPISGHRSVSWYQQTPGQGLQFLFEYFSETQRNKGNFPGRFSGRQFSNSRSEMNVSTLELGDSALYLCASSFGASGGSGNTIYFGEGSWLTVV.

Here the CDR3 DNA reads TGTGCCAGCAGCGAGGGACAGGGTTGGAGGGCCTATAATTCACCCCTCCACTTT. It is translated as CASSEGQGWRAYNSPLHF. V gene TRBV7-9 combines with J gene TRBJ1-6; 9 bases line up with TRBD1. The CDR3 loop spans 18 amino acids. V lost 5 bases, J lost 2 bases, and 10 bases stayed unmatched. The germline gives CDR1 SEHNR, CDR2 FQNEAQ (reference sequence).

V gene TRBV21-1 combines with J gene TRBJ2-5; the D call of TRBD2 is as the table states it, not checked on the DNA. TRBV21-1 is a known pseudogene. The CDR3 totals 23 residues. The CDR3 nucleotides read TGTGCCAGCAGCAAAGCGCTTTCCGATGTCAGGGGACAGGGTCTAGCGGGAGTGGAGACCCAGTACTTC. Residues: CASSKALSDVRGQGLAGVETQYF.

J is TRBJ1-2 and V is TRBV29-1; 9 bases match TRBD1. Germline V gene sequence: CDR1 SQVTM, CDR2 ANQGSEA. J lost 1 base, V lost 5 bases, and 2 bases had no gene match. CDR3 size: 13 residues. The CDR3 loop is CSVRQGDNYGYTF. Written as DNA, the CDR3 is TGCAGCGTTCGACAGGGGGATAACTATGGCTACACCTTC.

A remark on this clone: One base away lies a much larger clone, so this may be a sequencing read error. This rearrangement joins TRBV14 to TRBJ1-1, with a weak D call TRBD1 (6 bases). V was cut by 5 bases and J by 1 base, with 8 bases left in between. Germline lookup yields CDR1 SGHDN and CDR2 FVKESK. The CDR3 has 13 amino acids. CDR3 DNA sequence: TGTGCCAGCAGCACGGGACAGAACACTGAAGCTTTCTTT. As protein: CASSTGQNTEAFF.

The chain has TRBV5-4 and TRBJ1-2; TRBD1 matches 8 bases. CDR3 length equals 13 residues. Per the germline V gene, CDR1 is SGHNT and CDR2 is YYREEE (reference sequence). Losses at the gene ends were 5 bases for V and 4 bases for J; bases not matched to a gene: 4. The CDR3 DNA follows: TGTGCCAGCAGTGCCGGACAGGGCTATGGCTACACCTTC. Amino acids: CASSAGQGYGYTF. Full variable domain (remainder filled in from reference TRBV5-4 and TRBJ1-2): ETGVTQSPTHLIKTRGQQVTLRCSSQSGHNTVSWYQQALGQGPQFIFQYYREEENGRGNFPPRFSGLQFPNYSSELNVNALELDDSALYLCASSAGQGYGYTFGSGTRLTVV.

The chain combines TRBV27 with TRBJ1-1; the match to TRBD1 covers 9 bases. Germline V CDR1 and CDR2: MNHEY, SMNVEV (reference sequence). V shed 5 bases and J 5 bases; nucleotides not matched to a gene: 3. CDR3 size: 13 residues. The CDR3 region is CASSGTGMTEAFF. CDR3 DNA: TGTGCCAGCAGTGGGACAGGGATGACTGAAGCTTTCTTT.

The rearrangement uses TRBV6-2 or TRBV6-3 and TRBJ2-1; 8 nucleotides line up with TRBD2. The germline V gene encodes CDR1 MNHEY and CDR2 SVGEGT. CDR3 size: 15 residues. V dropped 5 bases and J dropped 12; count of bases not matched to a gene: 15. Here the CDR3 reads CASSPSGRTGDGQFF. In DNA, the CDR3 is TGTGCCAGCAGTCCCAGCGGGAGAACGGGTGATGGGCAGTTCTTC.

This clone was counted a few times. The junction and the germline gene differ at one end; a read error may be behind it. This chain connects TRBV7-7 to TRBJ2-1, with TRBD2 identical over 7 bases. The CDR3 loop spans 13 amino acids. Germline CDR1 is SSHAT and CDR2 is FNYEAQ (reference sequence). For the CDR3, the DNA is TGTGCTAGCAGCCCTAGCGGAGTCAATGAGCAGTTCTTC. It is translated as CASSPSGVNEQFF.

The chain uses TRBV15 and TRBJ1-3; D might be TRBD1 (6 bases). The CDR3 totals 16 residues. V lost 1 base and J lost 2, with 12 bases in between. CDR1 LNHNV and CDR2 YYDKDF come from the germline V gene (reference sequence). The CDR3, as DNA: TGTGCCACCAGCAGAGCTCACAGGGTCCCTGGAAACACCATATATTTT. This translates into CATSRAHRVPGNTIYF.

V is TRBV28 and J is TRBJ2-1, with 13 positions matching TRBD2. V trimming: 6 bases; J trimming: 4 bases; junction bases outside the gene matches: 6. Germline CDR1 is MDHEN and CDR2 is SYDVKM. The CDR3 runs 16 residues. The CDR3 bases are TGTGCCAGCAGGGATTGGACTAGCGGGGGTTACAATGAGCAGTTCTTC. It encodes CASRDWTSGGYNEQFF.

The CDR3 loop reads CASSPSGGSYGYTF. CDR3 sequence (DNA): TGTGCCAGCTCACCTTCCGGGGGGAGCTATGGCTACACCTTC. The chain couples TRBV18 to TRBJ1-2; D might be TRBD1 (5 bases). This CDR3 is built from 14 residues. Trimming left V 3 bases short and J 4 bases short, with 12 bases between. Germline CDR1 reads KGHSH; CDR2 reads LQKENI.

The chain's CDR3 is CASSPPSYTQYF. The CDR3 region has the DNA TGTGCCAGCAGCCCCCCCAGTTATACGCAGTATTTT. The J gene is TRBJ2-3, the V gene TRBV7-2, with D hard to call. The germline V and J ends were trimmed by 5 bases and 7 bases, with 10 bases remaining between them. The germline V gene has CDR1 SGHTA and CDR2 FQGNSA. The CDR3 has 12 amino acids. Full variable domain (outside the CDR3, taken from reference TRBV7-2 and TRBJ2-3): GAGVSQSPSNKVTEKGKDVELRCDPISGHTALYWYRQSLGQGLEFLIYFQGNSAPDKSGLPSDRFSAERTGGSVSTLTIQRTQQEDSAVYLCASSPPSYTQYFGPGTRLTVL.

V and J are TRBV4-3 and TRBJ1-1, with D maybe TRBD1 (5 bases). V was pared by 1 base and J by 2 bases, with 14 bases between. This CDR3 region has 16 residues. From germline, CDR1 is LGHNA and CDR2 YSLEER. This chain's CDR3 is CASSQGGGGFNTEAFF. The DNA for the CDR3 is TGCGCCAGCAGCCAAGGAGGTGGGGGGTTTAACACTGAAGCTTTCTTT.

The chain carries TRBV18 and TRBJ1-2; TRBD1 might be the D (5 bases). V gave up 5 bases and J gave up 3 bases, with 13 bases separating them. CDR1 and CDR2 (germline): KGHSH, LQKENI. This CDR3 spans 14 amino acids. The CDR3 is CASSTLGQDYGYTF. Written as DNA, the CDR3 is TGTGCCAGCTCAACCCTGGGGCAGGACTATGGCTACACCTTC.

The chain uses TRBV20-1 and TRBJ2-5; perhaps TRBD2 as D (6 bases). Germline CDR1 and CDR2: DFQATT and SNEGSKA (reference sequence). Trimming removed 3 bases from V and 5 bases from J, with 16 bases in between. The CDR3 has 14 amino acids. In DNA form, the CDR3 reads TGCAGTGCTAGTAGCGGAACCCTCGGGGAGACCCAGTACTTC. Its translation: CSASSGTLGETQYF.

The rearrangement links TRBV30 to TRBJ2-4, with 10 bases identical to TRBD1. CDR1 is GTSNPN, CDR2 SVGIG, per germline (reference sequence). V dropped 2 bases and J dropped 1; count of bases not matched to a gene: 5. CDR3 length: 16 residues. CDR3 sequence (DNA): TGTGCCTGGAGTTTTTGGGGACAGGGGGCCAAAAACATTCAGTACTTC. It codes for CAWSFWGQGAKNIQYF.

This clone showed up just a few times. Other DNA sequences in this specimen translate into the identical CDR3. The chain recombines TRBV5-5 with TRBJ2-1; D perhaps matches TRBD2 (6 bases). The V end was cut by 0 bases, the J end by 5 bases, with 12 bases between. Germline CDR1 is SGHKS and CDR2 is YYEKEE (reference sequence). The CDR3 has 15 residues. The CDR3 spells CASSLGSGLHNEQFF. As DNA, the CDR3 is TGTGCCAGCAGCTTGGGCTCGGGACTCCACAATGAGCAGTTCTTC.

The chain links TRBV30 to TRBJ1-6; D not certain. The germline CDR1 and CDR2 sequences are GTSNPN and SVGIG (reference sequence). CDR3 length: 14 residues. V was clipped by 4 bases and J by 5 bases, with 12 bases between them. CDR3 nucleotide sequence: TGTGCCTGGAACGCCGGGTGGGATAATTCACCCCTCCACTTT. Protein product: CAWNAGWDNSPLHF.

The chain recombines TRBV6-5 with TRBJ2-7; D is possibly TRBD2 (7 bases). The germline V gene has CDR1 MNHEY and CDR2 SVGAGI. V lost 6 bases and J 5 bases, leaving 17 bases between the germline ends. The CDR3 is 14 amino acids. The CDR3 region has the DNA TGTGCCAGCAGGCCGGTGGGGGGGCTGCACGAGCAGTACTTC. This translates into CASRPVGGLHEQYF.

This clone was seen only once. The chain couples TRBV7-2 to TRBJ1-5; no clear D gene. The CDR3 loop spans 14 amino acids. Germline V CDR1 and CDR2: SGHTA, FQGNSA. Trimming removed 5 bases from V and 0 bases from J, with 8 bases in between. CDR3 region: CASSLESSNQPQHF. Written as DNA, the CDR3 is TGTGCCAGCAGCCTCGAGAGTAGCAATCAGCCCCAGCATTTT.